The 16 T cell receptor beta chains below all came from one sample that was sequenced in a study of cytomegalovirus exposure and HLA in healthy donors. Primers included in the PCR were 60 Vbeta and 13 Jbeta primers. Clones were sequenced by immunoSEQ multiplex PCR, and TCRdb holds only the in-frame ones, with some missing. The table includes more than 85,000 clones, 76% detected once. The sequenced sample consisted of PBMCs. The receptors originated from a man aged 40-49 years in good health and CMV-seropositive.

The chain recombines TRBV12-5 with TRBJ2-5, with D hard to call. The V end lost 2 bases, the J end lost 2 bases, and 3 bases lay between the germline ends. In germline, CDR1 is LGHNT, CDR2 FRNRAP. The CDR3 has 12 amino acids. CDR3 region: CASGLYQETQYF. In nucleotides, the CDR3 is TGTGCTAGTGGTTTGTATCAAGAGACCCAGTACTTC. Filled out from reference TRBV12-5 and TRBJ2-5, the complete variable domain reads DARVTQTPRHKVTEMGQEVTMRCQPILGHNTVFWYRQTMMQGLELLAYFRNRAPLDDSGMPKDRFSAEMPDATLATLKIQPSEPRDSAVYFCASGLYQETQYFGPGTRLLVL.

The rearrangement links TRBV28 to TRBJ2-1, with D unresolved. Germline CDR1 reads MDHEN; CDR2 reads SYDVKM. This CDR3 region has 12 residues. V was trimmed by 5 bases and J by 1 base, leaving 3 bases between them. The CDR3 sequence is CASSASYNEQFF. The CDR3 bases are TGTGCCAGCAGTGCGTCCTACAATGAGCAGTTCTTC. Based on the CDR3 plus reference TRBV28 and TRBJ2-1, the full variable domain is DVKVTQSSRYLVKRTGEKVFLECVQDMDHENMFWYRQDPGLGLRLIYFSYDVKMKEKGDIPEGYSVSREKKERFSLILESASTNQTSMYLCASSASYNEQFFGPGTRLTVL.

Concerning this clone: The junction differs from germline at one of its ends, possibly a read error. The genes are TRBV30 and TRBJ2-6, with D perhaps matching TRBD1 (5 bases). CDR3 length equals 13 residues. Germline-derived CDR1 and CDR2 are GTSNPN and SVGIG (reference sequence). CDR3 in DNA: TGTGCCTGGAGCGCCTCTGGGGCCAACGGCCTGACTTTC. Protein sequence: CAWSASGANGLTF.

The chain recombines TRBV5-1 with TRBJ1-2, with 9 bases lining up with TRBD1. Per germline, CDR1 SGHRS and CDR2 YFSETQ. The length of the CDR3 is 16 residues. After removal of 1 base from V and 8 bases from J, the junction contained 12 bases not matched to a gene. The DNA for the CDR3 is TGCGCCAGCAGCTTGTCCGCAACAGGGGGCGCGTCCGGCTACACCTTC. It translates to CASSLSATGGASGYTF.

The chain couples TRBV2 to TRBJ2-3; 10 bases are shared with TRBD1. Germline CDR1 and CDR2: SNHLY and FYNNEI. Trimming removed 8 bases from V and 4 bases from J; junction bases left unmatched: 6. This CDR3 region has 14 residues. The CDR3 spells CASSRDRGADTQYF. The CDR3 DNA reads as TGTGCCAGCTCTCGGGACAGGGGTGCAGATACGCAGTATTTT.

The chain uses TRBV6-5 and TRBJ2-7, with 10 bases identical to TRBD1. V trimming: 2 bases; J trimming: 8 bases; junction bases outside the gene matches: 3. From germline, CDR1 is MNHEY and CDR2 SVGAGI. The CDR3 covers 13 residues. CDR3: CASSYGDRGKQYF. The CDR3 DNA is TGTGCCAGCAGTTACGGGGACAGGGGAAAGCAGTACTTC.

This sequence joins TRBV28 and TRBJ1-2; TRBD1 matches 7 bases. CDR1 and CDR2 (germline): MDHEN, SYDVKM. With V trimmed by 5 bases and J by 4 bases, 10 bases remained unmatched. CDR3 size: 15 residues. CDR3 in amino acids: CASSDSETGSYGYTF. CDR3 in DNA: TGTGCCAGCAGTGACTCCGAGACAGGGTCCTATGGCTACACCTTC.

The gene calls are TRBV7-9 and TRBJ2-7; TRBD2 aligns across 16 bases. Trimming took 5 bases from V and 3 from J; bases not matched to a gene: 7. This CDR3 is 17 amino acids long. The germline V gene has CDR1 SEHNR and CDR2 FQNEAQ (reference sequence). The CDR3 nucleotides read TGTGCCAGCAGCGCCCGCGGGACTAGCGGGAGGGGCTACGAGCAGTACTTC. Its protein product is CASSARGTSGRGYEQYF.

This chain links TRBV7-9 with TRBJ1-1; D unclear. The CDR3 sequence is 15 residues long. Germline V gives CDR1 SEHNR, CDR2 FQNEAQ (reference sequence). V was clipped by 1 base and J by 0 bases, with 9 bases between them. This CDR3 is CASSLDGSLNTEAFF. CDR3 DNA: TGTGCCAGCAGCTTAGATGGCAGTTTGAACACTGAAGCTTTCTTT.

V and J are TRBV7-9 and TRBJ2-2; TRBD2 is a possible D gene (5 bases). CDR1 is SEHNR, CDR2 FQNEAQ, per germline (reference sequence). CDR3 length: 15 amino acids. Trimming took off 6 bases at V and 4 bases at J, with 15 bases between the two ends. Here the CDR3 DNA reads TGTGCCAGCAGTCCTCTGGGAGTTGGCACCGGGGAGCTGTTTTTT. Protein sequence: CASSPLGVGTGELFF.

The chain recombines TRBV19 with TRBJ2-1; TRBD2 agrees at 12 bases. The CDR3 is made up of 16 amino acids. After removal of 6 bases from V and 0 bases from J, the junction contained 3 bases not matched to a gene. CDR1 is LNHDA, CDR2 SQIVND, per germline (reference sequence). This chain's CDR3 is CASRGTSGPSYNEQFF. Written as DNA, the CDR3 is TGTGCCAGTAGGGGGACTAGCGGGCCCTCCTACAATGAGCAGTTCTTC.

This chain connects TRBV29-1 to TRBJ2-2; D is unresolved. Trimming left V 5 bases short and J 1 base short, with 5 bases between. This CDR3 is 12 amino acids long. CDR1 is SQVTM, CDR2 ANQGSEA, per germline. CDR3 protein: CSVSRNTGELFF. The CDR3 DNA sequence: TGCAGCGTTTCGAGGAACACCGGGGAGCTGTTTTTT.

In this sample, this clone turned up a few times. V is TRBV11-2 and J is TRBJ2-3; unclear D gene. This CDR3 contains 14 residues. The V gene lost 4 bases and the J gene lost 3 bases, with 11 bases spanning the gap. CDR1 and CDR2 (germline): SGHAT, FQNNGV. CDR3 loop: CASSSPFVTDTQYF. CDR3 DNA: TGTGCCAGCAGCTCCCCCTTTGTGACAGATACGCAGTATTTT. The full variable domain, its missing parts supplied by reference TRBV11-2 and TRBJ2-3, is EAGVAQSPRYKIIEKRQSVAFWCNPISGHATLYWYQQILGQGPKLLIQFQNNGVVDDSQLPKDRFSAERLKGVDSTLKIQPAKLEDSAVYLCASSSPFVTDTQYFGPGTRLTVL.

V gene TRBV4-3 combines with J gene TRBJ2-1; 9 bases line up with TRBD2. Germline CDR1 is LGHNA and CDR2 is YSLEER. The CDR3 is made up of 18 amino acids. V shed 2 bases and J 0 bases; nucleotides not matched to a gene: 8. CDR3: CASSQKRGAISSYNEQFF. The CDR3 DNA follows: TGCGCCAGCAGCCAAAAGCGGGGGGCTATCAGCTCCTACAATGAGCAGTTCTTC.

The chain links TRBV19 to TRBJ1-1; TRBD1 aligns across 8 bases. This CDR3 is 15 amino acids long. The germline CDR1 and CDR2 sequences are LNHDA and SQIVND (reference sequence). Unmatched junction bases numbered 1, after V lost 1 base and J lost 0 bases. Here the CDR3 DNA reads TGTGCCAGTAGTATAGCCAGGGGGCTGAACACTGAAGCTTTCTTT. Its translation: CASSIARGLNTEAFF.

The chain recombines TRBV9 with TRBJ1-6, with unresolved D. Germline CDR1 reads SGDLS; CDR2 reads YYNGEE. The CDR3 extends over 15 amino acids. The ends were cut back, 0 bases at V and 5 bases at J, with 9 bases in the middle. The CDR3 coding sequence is TGTGCCAGCAGCGTAGGTCTCGGTAATAATTCACCCCTCCACTTT. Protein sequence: CASSVGLGNNSPLHF.